Each of the 7 T cell receptor beta chains below was sequenced from the same sample in a study of CD8+ T cells in alopecia areata. RNA was extracted and reverse transcribed into cDNA as the sequencing template. Assay: immunoSEQ multiplex PCR; the TCRdb copy retains only in-frame clones and omits some. The table records about 250,000 clones, 60% of them present only once. This sample's treatment: oral pan-JAK inhibitor, 5-10 mg twice daily. Sequenced here: CD4+ T cells sorted from blood, sampled around week 54, from a patient treated with tofacitinib. These receptors were obtained from a human donor with alopecia areata.

This clone was detected only a few times. The chain combines TRBV7-9 with TRBJ1-5; D might be TRBD1 (6 bases). V was pared by 8 bases and J by 2 bases, with 22 bases between. The germline CDR1 and CDR2 sequences are SEHNR and FQNEAQ (reference sequence). CDR3 length equals 17 residues. CDR3 sequence reads: CASQPGAGVVGNQPQHF. The CDR3, as DNA: TGTGCCAGCCAACCAGGGGCTGGGGTGGTCGGCAATCAGCCCCAGCATTTT.

This clone was found a few times. The V call is TRBV30, the J call TRBJ1-1, with 7 nucleotides matching TRBD1. This CDR3 is built from 13 residues. Trimming at V came to 4 bases and at J to 5 bases, leaving 7 bases not matched to a gene. Germline values: CDR1 GTSNPN, CDR2 SVGIG (reference sequence). CDR3 DNA: TGTGCCTGGAACGACAGGGTTGAGACTGAAGCTTTCTTT. Encoded protein: CAWNDRVETEAFF.

The chain carries TRBV5-1 and TRBJ2-1, with D maybe TRBD1 (6 bases). This CDR3 is built from 14 residues. CDR1 is SGHRS, CDR2 YFSETQ, per germline. The ends were cut back, 4 bases at V and 5 bases at J, with 13 bases in the middle. CDR3 loop: CASSTAGQHNEQFF. Here the CDR3 DNA reads TGCGCCAGCAGCACAGCCGGACAGCACAATGAGCAGTTCTTC.

This clone has a handful of counts. The chain employs TRBV7-2 and TRBJ2-3; 7 bases fit TRBD2. V shed 1 base and J 4 bases; nucleotides not matched to a gene: 8. Germline-derived CDR1 and CDR2 are SGHTA and FQGNSA. The CDR3 runs 16 residues. CDR3 DNA: TGTGCCAGCAGCTTAGAATGGGGTCTAGCGGCAGATACGCAGTATTTT. This translates into CASSLEWGLAADTQYF.

This clone was observed a few times. The V and J genes are TRBV19 and TRBJ1-6; the D gene is possibly TRBD1 (5 bases). V gave up 5 bases and J gave up 14 bases, with 19 bases separating them. Germline loops: CDR1 LNHDA, CDR2 SQIVND (reference sequence). The CDR3 covers 14 residues. The CDR3 nucleotides are TGTGCCAGTAGTGACAGCACCGCCGGATTGGCCCTCCACTTT. This translates into CASSDSTAGLALHF.

The rearrangement uses TRBV29-1 and TRBJ2-2; D remains ambiguous. Looked up from germline, CDR1 is SQVTM and CDR2 is ANQGSEA. The CDR3 is 13 residues long. Trimming pared 7 bases from V and 0 bases from J, leaving 9 bases between. The CDR3 DNA reads TGCAGCGGTTGGACCGCGAACACCGGGGAGCTGTTTTTT. Encoded protein: CSGWTANTGELFF.

The chain recombines TRBV4-1 with TRBJ2-7, with 9 positions matching TRBD1. The J segment lost 2 bases and the V segment lost 8 bases, leaving 10 bases of the junction unmatched. The CDR3 spans 15 residues. In germline, CDR1 is MGHRA, CDR2 YSYEKL. CDR3 in amino acids: CASRNAGQGPYEQYF. DNA of the CDR3: TGCGCCAGCCGAAACGCTGGACAGGGGCCCTACGAGCAGTACTTC.